This TCR beta chain was obtained from a study of regulatory T cells in long-lasting Graves disease. In the study overall: Graves' patients, newly diagnosed, had taken antithyroid drugs under 3 months.

Time point specified: newly diagnosed GD, antithyroid drugs for less than 3 months. PBMC RNA served as the TCR library source. Overall study results and limits: The study found lower TCR diversity in persistent Graves' patients than in newly diagnosed ones. It was possible that the small sample size reduced accuracy.

The length of the CDR3 is 12 residues. V lost 6 bases, J lost 1 base, and 8 bases lay in between. CDR1 is SQVTM and CDR2 is ANQGSEA in the germline V gene. This clonotype occurred many times. The target antigen is unknown. Assembly of TCR beta libraries relied on iRepertoire HTBI primers together with Arm-PCR of CDR3 regions. Authors' analysis steps: Identified across the samples were over 50 TRBV segments and about 14 TRBJ segments. TCRdb re-derived calls from the multiplex PCR reads in MiXCR, one entry per CDR3 protein. These V and J calls originate from TCRdb's pipeline instead of the authors' own analysis. The sample holds hundreds of thousands of distinct CDR3 sequences, around 16% seen once.

The rearrangement links TRBV29-1 to TRBJ2-3; D is perhaps TRBD2 (5 bases). The sample in question was peripheral blood mononuclear cells (PBMCs), obtained at new diagnosis, from a patient treated with antithyroid drugs. The origin of this receptor is a female donor with Graves disease. The DNA of the CDR3 is TGCAGCGTCGACTACCGCACAGATACGCAGTATTTT. Amino acid sequence: CSVDYRTDTQYF.